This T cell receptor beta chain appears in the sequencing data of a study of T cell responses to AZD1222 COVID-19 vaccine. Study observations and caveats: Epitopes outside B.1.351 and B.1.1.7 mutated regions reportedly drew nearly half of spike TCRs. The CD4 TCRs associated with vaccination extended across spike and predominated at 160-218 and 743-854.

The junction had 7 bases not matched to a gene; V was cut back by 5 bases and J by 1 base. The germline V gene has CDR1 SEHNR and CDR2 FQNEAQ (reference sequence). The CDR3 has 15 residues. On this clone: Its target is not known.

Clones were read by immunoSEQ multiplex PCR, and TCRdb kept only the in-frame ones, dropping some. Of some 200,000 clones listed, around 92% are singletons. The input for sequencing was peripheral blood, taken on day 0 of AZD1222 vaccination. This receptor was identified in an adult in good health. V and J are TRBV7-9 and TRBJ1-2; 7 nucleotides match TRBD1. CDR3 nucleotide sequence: TGTGCCAGCAGCCAGGCAGGGGGTGGTAACTATGGCTACACCTTC. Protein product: CASSQAGGGNYGYTF.